This entry lists 15 T cell receptor beta chains sequenced from one sample in a study of beta chain features in type 1 diabetes. Study results and limitations: Shorter TCRB CDR3s, moderately but significantly so, marked every one of the four CD4+ subsets in Type 1 diabetes patients.

Sequencing targeted expressed TCRB transcripts, as all isolated RNA had been reverse transcribed. Sequenced by immunoSEQ multiplex PCR; TCRdb stores in-frame clones only, minus some. The sample contains roughly 300,000 clones, roughly 8.8% of which appear only once. Their specific antigens are unknown. The sample consisted of central memory CD4+ T cells from blood. These receptor sequences come from a man aged 30-40 years with type 1 diabetes.

This clone has just a few counts. Other DNA sequences in the same sample also yield this CDR3. The CDR3 loop is CASSRRDYEQYF. The CDR3 DNA reads as TGTGCCAGCAGCCGCCGGGACTACGAGCAGTACTTC. This chain uses TRBV28 with TRBJ2-7; D possibly corresponds to TRBD2 (5 bases). The germline gives CDR1 MDHEN, CDR2 SYDVKM. The CDR3 consists of 12 residues. The V end was cut by 6 bases, the J end by 3 bases, with 9 bases between.

This sequence joins TRBV7-9 and TRBJ2-6, with D tentatively TRBD2 (5 bases). CDR3 length equals 16 residues. The germline V gene has CDR1 SEHNR and CDR2 FQNEAQ (reference sequence). The V end lost 4 bases, the J end lost 0 bases, and 10 bases lay between the germline ends. The CDR3, as DNA: TGTGCCAGCAGCTCCGGAGGACTCTCTGGGGCCAACGTCCTGACTTTC. It is translated as CASSSGGLSGANVLTF. The full variable domain, in which reference TRBV7-9 and TRBJ2-6 provide the parts outside the CDR3, is DTGVSQNPRHKITKRGQNVTFRCDPISEHNRLYWYRQTLGQGPEFLTYFQNEAQLEKSRLLSDRFSAERPKGSFSTLEIQRTEQGDSAMYLCASSSGGLSGANVLTFGAGSRLTVL.

CDR3 sequence reads: CASSLPGQGTDTQYF. The CDR3 nucleotides are TGTGCCAGCAGCTTGCCGGGACAGGGAACAGATACGCAGTATTTT. This sequence joins TRBV5-6 and TRBJ2-3; TRBD1 aligns across 9 bases. The junction had 3 bases not matched to a gene; V was cut back by 1 base and J by 3 bases. Looked up from germline, CDR1 is SGHDT and CDR2 is YYEEEE. The CDR3 spans 15 residues.

This clone appeared a few times. The V gene is TRBV15, the J gene TRBJ1-1, with TRBD1 identical over 9 bases. There are 13 residues in the CDR3. The junction had 0 bases not matched to a gene; V was cut back by 1 base and J by 6 bases. From germline, CDR1 is LNHNV and CDR2 YYDKDF (reference sequence). CDR3 sequence (DNA): TGTGCCACCAGCAGAGGGACAGGGGCTGAAGCTTTCTTT. This encodes CATSRGTGAEAFF.

This clone was counted between two and nine times. V usage is TRBV18 and J usage is TRBJ2-7; 11 bases fit TRBD1. The J segment lost 1 base and the V segment lost 2 bases, leaving 16 bases of the junction unmatched. The CDR3 extends over 20 amino acids. Germline lookup yields CDR1 KGHSH and CDR2 LQKENI. CDR3 nucleotide sequence: TGTGCCAGCTCACCAACAGGAGTGGACAGGGGGCTAATTGGGTCCTACGAGCAGTACTTC. Its protein product is CASSPTGVDRGLIGSYEQYF.

This clone was found a few times. This chain joins TRBV5-1 and TRBJ2-2, with a tentative D call TRBD2 (5 bases). The V end lost 0 bases, the J end lost 8 bases, and 11 bases lay between the germline ends. The CDR3 is made up of 14 amino acids. The germline V gene has CDR1 SGHRS and CDR2 YFSETQ. The CDR3 nucleotides are TGCGCCAGCAGCTTGGCGGACTTGATAGGGGAGCTGTTTTTT. Translation gives CASSLADLIGELFF.

The chain employs TRBV4-3 and TRBJ2-3; 8 bases are shared with TRBD1. The CDR3 sequence is 14 residues long. Germline CDR1 is LGHNA and CDR2 is YSLEER. V lost 4 bases, J lost 5 bases, and 5 bases stayed unmatched. The CDR3 region is CASSRTGGVDTQYF. The CDR3 DNA sequence: TGCGCCAGCAGCCGCACAGGGGGAGTAGATACGCAGTATTTT.

This clone was seen a handful of times. This rearrangement joins TRBV6-1 to TRBJ2-7; no clear D. The CDR3 extends over 12 amino acids. The V and J ends lost 3 bases and 4 bases respectively, with 7 bases between them. Germline V gene sequence: CDR1 MNHNS, CDR2 SASEGT. The CDR3 bases are TGTGCCAGCAGTGAGAGTAGGTACGAGCAGTACTTC. Amino acids: CASSESRYEQYF.

This clone was seen at least ten times. The genes are TRBV19 and TRBJ1-4; D gene ambiguous. Trimming pared 0 bases from V and 8 bases from J, leaving 22 bases between. The CDR3 loop spans 18 amino acids. CDR1 and CDR2 (germline): LNHDA, SQIVND (reference sequence). The CDR3 sequence: CASSIDRPFRGEGEKLFF. The CDR3 bases are TGTGCCAGTAGTATAGATCGGCCCTTCCGGGGAGAAGGAGAAAAACTGTTTTTT. The complete variable domain, with remaining parts taken from reference TRBV19 and TRBJ1-4, reads DGGITQSPKYLFRKEGQNVTLSCEQNLNHDAMYWYRQDPGQGLRLIYYSQIVNDFQKGDIAEGYSVSREKKESFPLTVTSAQKNPTAFYLCASSIDRPFRGEGEKLFFGSGTQLSVL.

J is TRBJ1-2 and V is TRBV29-1; no firm D call. V was clipped by 4 bases and J by 4 bases, with 10 bases between them. Germline CDR1 SQVTM, CDR2 ANQGSEA. The CDR3 contains 12 residues. CDR3 nucleotides: TGCAGCGTTGTGAGGGTGGGCTATGGCTACACCTTC. Translation gives CSVVRVGYGYTF.

This clone was counted between two and nine times. V is TRBV27 and J is TRBJ1-5; 9 bases match TRBD1. The CDR3 consists of 17 residues. V lost 1 base, J lost 4 bases, and 8 bases stayed unmatched. Germline V gene data show CDR1 as MNHEY and CDR2 as SMNVEV (reference sequence). CDR3: CASSLYSPTGGNQPQHF. DNA of the CDR3: TGTGCCAGCAGTTTATACTCCCCGACAGGGGGTAATCAGCCCCAGCATTTT.

This clone was seen only a few times. The rearrangement uses TRBV27 and TRBJ1-2; no firm D call. The germline gives CDR1 MNHEY, CDR2 SMNVEV (reference sequence). The CDR3 sequence is 13 residues long. The germline V and J ends were trimmed by 5 bases and 8 bases, with 15 bases remaining between them. CDR3 coding DNA: TGTGCCAGCAGTCCCACCACCCGGACCGGCTACACCTTC. Residues: CASSPTTRTGYTF.

V gene TRBV30 combines with J gene TRBJ2-1, with TRBD1 matching over 9 bases. CDR3 length: 15 residues. Germline V gene sequence: CDR1 GTSNPN, CDR2 SVGIG (reference sequence). Trimming cost V 0 bases and J 7 bases; bases outside gene matches: 7. The CDR3, as DNA: TGTGCCTGGAGTGTGCGGGACAGGGAAATGAATGAGCAGTTCTTC. This translates into CAWSVRDREMNEQFF. Full variable domain (remainder filled in from reference TRBV30 and TRBJ2-1): SQTIHQWPATLVQPVGSPLSLECTVEGTSNPNLYWYRQAAGRGLQLLFYSVGIGQISSEVPQNLSASRPQDRQFILSSKKLLLSDSGFYLCAWSVRDREMNEQFFGPGTRLTVL.

This clone has a count of ten or more. The chain recombines TRBV6-6 with TRBJ1-5; 11 nucleotides line up with TRBD1. V dropped 10 bases and J dropped 7; count of bases not matched to a gene: 9. This CDR3 comprises 14 residues. From germline, CDR1 is MNHNY and CDR2 SVGAGI (reference sequence). The CDR3 bases are TGTGCCACCTCAGAGGACAGGGGGCGACAGCCCCAGCATTTT. This sequence encodes CATSEDRGRQPQHF.

The chain joins TRBV6-5 to TRBJ2-6; D may be TRBD1 or TRBD2 (5 bases each). This CDR3 spans 11 amino acids. Per germline, CDR1 MNHEY and CDR2 SVGAGI. Trimming cost V 6 bases and J 15 bases, with 12 bases left between them. This CDR3 is CASSDGATLTF. CDR3 DNA sequence: TGTGCCAGCAGCGACGGGGCGACCCTGACTTTC.